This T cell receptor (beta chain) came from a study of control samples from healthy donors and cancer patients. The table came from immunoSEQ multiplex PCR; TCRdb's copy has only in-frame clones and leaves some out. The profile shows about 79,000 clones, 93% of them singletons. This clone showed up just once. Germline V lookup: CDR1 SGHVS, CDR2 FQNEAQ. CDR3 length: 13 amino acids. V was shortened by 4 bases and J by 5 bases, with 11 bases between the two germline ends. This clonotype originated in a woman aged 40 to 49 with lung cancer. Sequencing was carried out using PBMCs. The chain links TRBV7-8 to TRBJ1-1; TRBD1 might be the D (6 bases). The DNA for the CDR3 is TGTGCCAGCAGCTCCAGAGGGGGGACTGAAGCTTTCTTT. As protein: CASSSRGGTEAFF.